This T cell receptor (beta chain) appears in the sequencing data of a study of T-cell memory formation after mild COVID-19. General observations from the study: A second wave expanding day 15 to 37 was CD4+-biased; contracting clones were balanced. Chiefly within CM and EM were the contracting CD4+ clones; CD8+ ones were within EMRA. The finding that pre-infection memory included some responding clones suggested that cross-reactive memory joined.

Of note for this clonotype: Its specificity is not known.

Germline assignment: CDR1 SQVTM and CDR2 ANQGSEA. The CDR3 totals 11 residues. Trimming removed 3 bases from V and 4 bases from J, with 6 bases in between. TCRdb itself ran the 5' RACE reads through MiXCR, one entry per CDR3 protein. The top ten hold roughly 8.9% of the sample, which has roughly 410,000 distinct CDR3 sequences, approximately 24% seen once. This clonotype was sampled from an adult woman who had mild COVID-19 (a few samples of this study predate the infection). Cell type and time point are not known. This sequence joins TRBV29-1 and TRBJ1-1; no reliable D call. Sequencing used PBMCs or a T cell subset sorted from them (not recorded which). The CDR3 DNA is TGCAGCGTTGAGGTCGTCACTGAAGCTTTCTTT. It encodes CSVEVVTEAFF.